This T cell receptor (beta chain) was obtained from a study of blood T cell repertoires in COVID-19. Study-wide background: Acute and convalescent COVID-19 samples came from the United States, Italy and Spain. The cDNA or gDNA used as material had been derived from T cells, B-cell-depleted T cells, or PBMCs.

In the source study's methods: Reference gene primers were amplified, and this amplification served to estimate nucleated cell counts. Profiled with immunoSEQ multiplex PCR; TCRdb holds only in-frame clones, not every one. V and J calls and clone size are given by that table; D and trimming were obtained from the DNA. The sample consists of tens of thousands of clones, around 85% of them appearing once. This clone appeared once. Germline V CDR1 and CDR2: MNHEY, SVGEGT. The CDR3 spans 15 residues. Between the trimmed V and J ends, which lost 0 bases and 1 base, there was a span of 9 bases. The origin of this receptor is a man older than 75 with acute or convalescent COVID-19. The specimen was peripheral blood. The chain couples TRBV6-2 or TRBV6-3 to TRBJ2-5, with D possibly TRBD2 on 5 matching bases. The CDR3 sequence: CASSYSREGQETQYF. CDR3 DNA: TGTGCCAGCAGTTACTCGCGAGAGGGCCAAGAGACCCAGTACTTC.